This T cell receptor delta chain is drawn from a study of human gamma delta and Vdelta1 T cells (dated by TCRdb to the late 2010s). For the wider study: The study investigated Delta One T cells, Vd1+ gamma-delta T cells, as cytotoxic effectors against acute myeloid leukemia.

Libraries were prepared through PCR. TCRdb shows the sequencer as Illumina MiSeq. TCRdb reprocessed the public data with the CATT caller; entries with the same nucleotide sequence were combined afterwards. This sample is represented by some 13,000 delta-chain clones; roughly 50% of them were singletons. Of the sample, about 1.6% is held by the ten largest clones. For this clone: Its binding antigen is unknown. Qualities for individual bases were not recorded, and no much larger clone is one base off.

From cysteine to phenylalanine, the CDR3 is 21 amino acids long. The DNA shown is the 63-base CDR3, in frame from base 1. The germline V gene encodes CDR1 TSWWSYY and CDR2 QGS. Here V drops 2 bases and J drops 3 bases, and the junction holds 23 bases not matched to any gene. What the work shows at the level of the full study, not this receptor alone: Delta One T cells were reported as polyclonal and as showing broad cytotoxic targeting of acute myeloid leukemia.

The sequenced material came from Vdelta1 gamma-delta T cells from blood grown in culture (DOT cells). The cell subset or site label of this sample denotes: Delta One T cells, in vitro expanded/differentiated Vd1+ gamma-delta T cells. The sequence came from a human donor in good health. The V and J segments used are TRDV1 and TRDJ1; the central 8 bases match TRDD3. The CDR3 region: CALGESRVRLVMGDQADKLIF. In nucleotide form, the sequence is TGTGCTCTTGGGGAATCCCGGGTCAGGCTGGTAATGGGGGATCAGGCCGATAAACTCATCTTT.